A single sample is the source of the 8 T cell receptor beta chains below, sequenced in a study of cytomegalovirus exposure and HLA in healthy donors. The PCR used 60 Vbeta and 13 Jbeta primers. Data came from immunoSEQ multiplex PCR; TCRdb stores just in-frame clones and leaves some out. The repertoire includes some 150,000 clones, roughly 89% of them detected once, and 0.8% to 1% sits in the top ten. Sequenced material: PBMCs. The receptors were gathered from a woman younger than 45 in good health and CMV-seronegative.

The chain has TRBV2 and TRBJ2-7; 9 positions agree with TRBD1. J lost 2 bases, V lost 1 base, and 6 bases had no gene match. Per the germline V gene, CDR1 is SNHLY and CDR2 is FYNNEI. The CDR3 consists of 16 residues. The CDR3 protein is CASSEGGTGFPYEQYF. DNA for the CDR3: TGTGCCAGCAGTGAAGGAGGGACAGGGTTTCCCTACGAGCAGTACTTC.

This clone was detected only a few times. The chain joins TRBV5-6 to TRBJ2-2; D not resolved. This CDR3 region has 15 residues. Trimming shortened V by 0 bases and J by 5 bases, and 11 bases separated the two germline ends. In germline, CDR1 is SGHDT, CDR2 YYEEEE. In nucleotides, the CDR3 is TGTGCCAGCAGCTTGGGTGTTCGAGGAACCGGGGAGCTGTTTTTT. Translated: CASSLGVRGTGELFF.

The chain employs TRBV7-2 and TRBJ1-3, with D perhaps TRBD1 (5 bases). Trimming cost V 4 bases and J 4 bases, with 11 bases left between them. The CDR3 contains 14 residues. Germline CDR1 is SGHTA and CDR2 is FQGNSA. CDR3 residues: CASSSGLVGNTIYF. In nucleotides, the CDR3 is TGTGCCAGCAGCTCGGGACTAGTGGGAAACACCATATATTTT. The whole variable domain, remainder taken from reference TRBV7-2 and TRBJ1-3, is GAGVSQSPSNKVTEKGKDVELRCDPISGHTALYWYRQSLGQGLEFLIYFQGNSAPDKSGLPSDRFSAERTGGSVSTLTIQRTQQEDSAVYLCASSSGLVGNTIYFGEGSWLTVV.

The rearrangement joins TRBV18 to TRBJ2-1; tentatively, D is TRBD1 (6 bases). CDR1 is KGHSH, CDR2 LQKENI, per germline. The CDR3 length is 16 residues. Trimming took 2 bases from V and 15 from J, leaving 26 bases between them. This chain's CDR3 is CASSPSEYRVVGLVFF. DNA for the CDR3: TGTGCCAGCTCACCAAGCGAGTACAGGGTTGTGGGGCTGGTGTTCTTC.

This chain connects TRBV10-1 to TRBJ2-5; no definite D call. The ends were cut back, 3 bases at V and 5 bases at J, with 13 bases in the middle. The CDR3 length is 14 residues. Germline CDR1 and CDR2: WNHNN and SYGVQD (reference sequence). CDR3 region: CASSESTARETQYF. In DNA, the CDR3 is TGCGCCAGCAGTGAATCCACCGCGCGGGAGACCCAGTACTTC.

The chain is built from TRBV28 and TRBJ1-1; 9 bases fit TRBD1. Trimming cost V 6 bases and J 2 bases; bases outside gene matches: 4. Germline V lookup: CDR1 MDHEN, CDR2 SYDVKM. The CDR3 extends over 14 amino acids. The DNA of the CDR3 is TGTGCCAGCAGCCCGGGACAGGGAAACACTGAAGCTTTCTTT. Its protein product is CASSPGQGNTEAFF.

This clone came up once. J is TRBJ1-6 and V is TRBV4-1; 9 nucleotides line up with TRBD1. The CDR3 totals 16 residues. Looked up from germline, CDR1 is MGHRA and CDR2 is YSYEKL. The ends lost 3 bases at V and 11 bases at J; junction bases unmatched: 11. This chain's CDR3 is CASSQIRDREKAPLHF. CDR3 DNA sequence: TGCGCCAGCAGCCAGATTCGGGACAGGGAAAAAGCACCCCTCCACTTT.

The CDR3 coding sequence is TGCGCCAGCAGCCAAAGCGGACGGAACTATGGCTACACCTTC. Translation: CASSQSGRNYGYTF. This rearrangement joins TRBV4-1 to TRBJ1-2; no firm D call. Germline CDR1 reads MGHRA; CDR2 reads YSYEKL. The CDR3 sequence is 14 residues long. V shed 2 bases and J shed 2 bases, with 9 bases lying between them.